This T cell receptor beta chain was captured in a study of cytomegalovirus exposure and HLA in healthy donors. Trimming at V came to 6 bases and at J to 5 bases, leaving 5 bases not matched to a gene. The CDR3 extends over 15 amino acids. Germline-derived CDR1 and CDR2 are MNHEY and SVGAGI. Worth noting for this clone: Its target is not known.

General study findings and limits: Through in vitro validation, a few CMV-associated chains were shown to be specific for CMV antigens. There were some public TCRs occurring in many donors, but most TCR sequences were rare. A list of more than 150 TCR beta chains associated with cytomegalovirus was given.

Only in-frame clones appear in the TCRdb table, and some are missing; sequencing was by immunoSEQ multiplex PCR. Of just under 150,000 clones in the sample, over 80% were seen once. The sequence was obtained from a man aged 18 to 29 in good health and CMV-seropositive. The sequenced sample was PBMCs. V usage is TRBV6-5 and J usage is TRBJ2-2, with 11 bases lining up with TRBD2. The CDR3 DNA follows: TGTGCCAGCAGGGCTAGCGGGGGGAGGACCGGGGAGCTGTTTTTT. It is translated as CASRASGGRTGELFF.